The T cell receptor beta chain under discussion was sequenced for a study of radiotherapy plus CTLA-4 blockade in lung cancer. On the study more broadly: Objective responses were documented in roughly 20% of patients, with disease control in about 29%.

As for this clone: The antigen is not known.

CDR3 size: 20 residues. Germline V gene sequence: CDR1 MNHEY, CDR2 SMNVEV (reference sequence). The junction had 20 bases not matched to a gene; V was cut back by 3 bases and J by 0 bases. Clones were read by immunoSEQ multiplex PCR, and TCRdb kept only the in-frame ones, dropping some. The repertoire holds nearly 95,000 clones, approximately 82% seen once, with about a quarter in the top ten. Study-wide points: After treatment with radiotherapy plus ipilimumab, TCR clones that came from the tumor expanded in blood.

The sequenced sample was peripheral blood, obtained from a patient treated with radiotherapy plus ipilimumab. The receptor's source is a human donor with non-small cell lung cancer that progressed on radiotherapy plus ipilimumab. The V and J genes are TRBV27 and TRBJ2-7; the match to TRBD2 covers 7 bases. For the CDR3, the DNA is TGTGCCAGCAGTTTTAGTTGGAGCGGGACGATAATAGTAGGCTCCTACGAGCAGTACGTC. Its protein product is CASSFSWSGTIIVGSYEQYV.